The 9 T cell receptor beta chains below all came from one sample that was sequenced in a study of T cells in localized non-small cell lung cancer. Generated by immunoSEQ multiplex PCR, the TCRdb table keeps only in-frame clones and is missing some. The repertoire consists of tens of thousands of clones, with roughly nine tenths occurring once and the leading ten covering 22%. Sequences were derived from PBMCs, sampled before any cancer treatment. These receptors were taken from a man aged 40-75 years with stage II squamous cell lung carcinoma.

The chain employs TRBV4-1 and TRBJ2-5; possible D gene TRBD2, 5 bases. CDR1 is MGHRA and CDR2 is YSYEKL in the germline V gene. The V gene lost 0 bases and the J gene lost 5 bases, with 7 bases spanning the gap. This CDR3 region has 13 residues. Here the CDR3 reads CASSQDGGETQYF. DNA for the CDR3: TGCGCCAGCAGCCAAGATGGCGGGGAGACCCAGTACTTC.

V and J are TRBV10-3 and TRBJ2-7; D call uncertain. Germline CDR1 is ENHRY and CDR2 is SYGVKD. The CDR3 totals 11 residues. V dropped 4 bases and J dropped 5 bases, with 6 bases sitting between them. DNA of the CDR3: TGTGCCATCAGTGCCTACGACGAGCAGTACTTC. It translates to CAISAYDEQYF.

J is TRBJ2-7 and V is TRBV9; D ambiguous. CDR1 and CDR2 (germline): SGDLS, YYNGEE. The CDR3 sequence is 14 residues long. V lost 3 bases, J lost 7 bases, and 17 bases lay in between. As DNA, the CDR3 is TGTGCCAGCAGCGACCCCCCGAGGCCTGGGGAGCAGTACTTC. Protein: CASSDPPRPGEQYF.

V is TRBV11-3 and J is TRBJ2-1, with unresolved D. CDR1 is SGHNT and CDR2 is YENEEA in the germline V gene. CDR3 length: 13 residues. Trimming removed 1 base at V and 9 bases at J, with 10 bases between. The CDR3 spells CASSLVSSSEQFF. The CDR3 nucleotides are TGTGCCAGCAGCTTAGTCTCAAGTAGTGAGCAGTTCTTC. Supplemented by reference TRBV11-3 and TRBJ2-1, the full variable domain reads EAGVVQSPRYKIIEKKQPVAFWCNPISGHNTLYWYLQNLGQGPELLIRYENEEAVDDSQLPKDRFSAERLKGVDSTLKIQPAELGDSAVYLCASSLVSSSEQFFGPGTRLTVL.

This chain links TRBV11-2 with TRBJ2-2, with D hard to call. Trimming took off 1 base at V and 6 bases at J, with 12 bases between the two ends. CDR1 SGHAT and CDR2 FQNNGV come from the germline V gene. The CDR3 extends over 15 amino acids. The CDR3 DNA reads TGTGCCAGCAGCTTAGGGTCTTCGGTGGCCGGGGAGCTGTTTTTT. Translated, it gives CASSLGSSVAGELFF. The full variable domain, its missing parts supplied by reference TRBV11-2 and TRBJ2-2, is EAGVAQSPRYKIIEKRQSVAFWCNPISGHATLYWYQQILGQGPKLLIQFQNNGVVDDSQLPKDRFSAERLKGVDSTLKIQPAKLEDSAVYLCASSLGSSVAGELFFGEGSRLTVL.

The J gene is TRBJ2-3, the V gene TRBV6-5; a weak D match, TRBD2 (7 bases). The CDR3 extends over 14 amino acids. Between the trimmed V and J ends, which lost 4 bases and 8 bases, there was a span of 16 bases. Germline lookup yields CDR1 MNHEY and CDR2 SVGAGI. In DNA form, the CDR3 reads TGTGCCAGCAGTTCCGTGGGGGGGCGAGGTACGCAGTATTTT. Translation: CASSSVGGRGTQYF.

The rearrangement uses TRBV2 and TRBJ2-1; D uncertain. Germline V lookup: CDR1 SNHLY, CDR2 FYNNEI. This CDR3 region has 12 residues. The V gene lost 4 bases and the J gene lost 15 bases, with 16 bases spanning the gap. CDR3 DNA sequence: TGTGCCAGCAGTGGCTCCCTAGGGCGTTGGTTCTTC. This sequence encodes CASSGSLGRWFF.

The rearrangement links TRBV2 to TRBJ2-1; D may be TRBD1 (5 bases). Trimming took off 4 bases at V and 8 bases at J, with 12 bases between the two ends. CDR3 length: 13 amino acids. CDR1 is SNHLY, CDR2 FYNNEI, per germline. CDR3 bases: TGTGCCAGCAGTGGCCAGACAGTAGATGAGCAGTTCTTC. It yields the protein CASSGQTVDEQFF.

The chain links TRBV29-1 to TRBJ2-6; the match to TRBD2 covers 14 bases. This CDR3 contains 17 residues. The ends lost 6 bases at V and 0 bases at J; junction bases unmatched: 4. Germline CDR1 is SQVTM and CDR2 is ANQGSEA. Written as DNA, the CDR3 is TGCAGCGTGGGGGGACTAGCGGGAGACTCTGGGGCCAACGTCCTGACTTTC. This sequence encodes CSVGGLAGDSGANVLTF.